This TCR beta chain was captured by sequencing in a study of blood T cell repertoires in COVID-19. About the research overall: The United States, Italy and Spain provided the acute and convalescent COVID-19 samples.

The germline CDR1 and CDR2 sequences are LNHNV and YYDKDF (reference sequence). V shed 1 base and J shed 6 bases, with 7 bases lying between them. The CDR3 spans 13 residues. Profiled with immunoSEQ multiplex PCR; TCRdb holds only in-frame clones, not every one. The data contain 100,000 to 150,000 clones, 88% of them singletons. The chain carries TRBV15 and TRBJ1-3, with D maybe TRBD1 (5 bases). This sequence originates from a human donor in a cohort sampled during active COVID-19. Specimen: peripheral blood. The CDR3 sequence is CATSRVGENTIYF. The CDR3 DNA is TGTGCCACCAGCAGAGTAGGGGAAAACACCATATATTTT.